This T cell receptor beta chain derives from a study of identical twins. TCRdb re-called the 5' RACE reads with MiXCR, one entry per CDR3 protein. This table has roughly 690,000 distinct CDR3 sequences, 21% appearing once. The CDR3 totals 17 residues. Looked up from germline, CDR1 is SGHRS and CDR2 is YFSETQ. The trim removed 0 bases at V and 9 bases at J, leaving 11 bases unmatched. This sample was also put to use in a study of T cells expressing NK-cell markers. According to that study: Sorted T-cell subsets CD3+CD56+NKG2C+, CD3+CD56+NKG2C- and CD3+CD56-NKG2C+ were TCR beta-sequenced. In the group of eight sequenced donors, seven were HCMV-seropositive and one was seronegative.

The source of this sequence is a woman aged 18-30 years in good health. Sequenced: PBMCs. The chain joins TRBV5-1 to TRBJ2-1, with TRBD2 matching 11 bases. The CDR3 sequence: CASSLEVRLAGRIEQFF. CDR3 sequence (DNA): TGCGCCAGCAGCTTGGAAGTGCGACTAGCGGGGAGGATTGAGCAGTTCTTC.